The rows below give T cell receptor beta chains drawn from one sample of a study of patients with pleural tuberculosis. TCRdb re-called the reads with MiXCR, one entry per CDR3 protein. Counted here are approximately 53,000 distinct CDR3 sequences, about 7.9% occurring once; the ten biggest clones make up around 16%. The receptor source for this set is a human donor with pleural tuberculosis. Both conserved end residues are trimmed from each CDR3.

TRBV20-1,SARASAYRGVNEQF
TRBV27,ASSPSPYNEQF
TRBV4-2,ASSQAQGYEQF
TRBV12-3/TRBV12-4,ASSLGTSTDTQY
TRBV29-1,SVEYISAQTETQY
TRBV28,ASSFEGYTRGYT
TRBV10-3,AISELAGGLNTGELF
TRBV9,ASSVGHVNSPLH
TRBV19,ASSILATTDTQY
TRBV12-3/TRBV12-4,ASSPSVAGSFTEAF
TRBV10-3,AISRQGPGELF
TRBV20-1,SAREGYNEQF
TRBV20-1,SATNNEQF
TRBV19,ASRTRDERGDTQY
TRBV11-2,ASSGGGAGTEAF
TRBV20-1,SARDGAGFNYEQY
TRBV27,ASSLRSSGANVLT
TRBV6-1,ASRTDSLEGYT
TRBV27,ASSLISSGRNEQF
TRBV19,ASSLDRGADTQY
TRBV11-1,ASSYYGGKYQETQY
TRBV7-1,ASSSLAGLENEQF
TRBV7-6,ASSLAGRVNEQF
TRBV6-4,ASSDPGEDQETQY
TRBV2,ASSEGGLRPTDTQY
TRBV15,ATSRDHSSNQPQH
TRBV7-3,ASSLTHSNQPQH
TRBV5-1,ASSLLAGGPGEQF
TRBV11-2,ASSRGSSYNEQF
TRBV12-3/TRBV12-4,ASSKESYSNQPQH
TRBV20-1,SAKKSVSQQSSPQH
TRBV20-1,SASRSGYDLTTQY
TRBV2,ASSEMGPENTDTQY
TRBV10-3,ATKLTSSYNEQF
TRBV6-1,ASGTSGNEQF
TRBV6-2/TRBV6-3,ASSTGQTGELF
TRBV5-4,ASSLRRTRHGYT
TRBV6-1,ASRDLSEAF
TRBV5-4,ASSLRQLKDTQY
TRBV7-3,ASSATFSTEAF
TRBV5-6,ASSSPGQGEGEQF
TRBV20-1,SARERGQLYSGANVLT
TRBV19,ASSRGRETQY